Here is one T cell receptor (beta chain) with its context. These data belong to a study of shared clonotypes between healthy human individuals. On the study more broadly: Three plates each covered CD4 naive and memory; CD8 naive two, CD8 memory one.

Assay used: immunoSEQ multiplex PCR; TCRdb lists only in-frame clones, some missing. Of approximately 1,500,000 clones listed, 95% to 99% are singletons. The CDR3 is 14 amino acids. Trimming took off 5 bases at V and 7 bases at J, with 14 bases between the two ends. Looked up from germline, CDR1 is SGHAT and CDR2 is FQNNGV. Sequences were obtained from naive CD4+ T cells sorted from blood. Stated subset: CD45RA+ positively selected. The clonotype comes from a man aged 25-45 years in good health. The chain carries TRBV11-2 and TRBJ2-2; no definite D call. CDR3 nucleotides: TGTGCCAGCAGCCCCGCCTTCTGGGGCGGGGAGCTGTTTTTT. Protein: CASSPAFWGGELFF. The full variable domain, completed using reference TRBV11-2 and TRBJ2-2, is EAGVAQSPRYKIIEKRQSVAFWCNPISGHATLYWYQQILGQGPKLLIQFQNNGVVDDSQLPKDRFSAERLKGVDSTLKIQPAKLEDSAVYLCASSPAFWGGELFFGEGSRLTVL.